This T cell receptor (beta chain) originates from a study of cytomegalovirus exposure and HLA in healthy donors. Details on this clone: What it binds is not known.

Overall study results and limits: Using a false discovery rate of 0.05, a later analysis showed that roughly 16,000 TCR beta sequences were associated with HLA alleles. The study flagged fewer than 200 TCR beta chains as cytomegalovirus-associated. TCR beta V segments were, for the most part, productive about 87% or about 30% of the time in an earlier analysis.

PCR primers comprised 60 Vbeta and 13 Jbeta primers. Clones were sequenced by immunoSEQ multiplex PCR, and TCRdb holds only the in-frame ones, with some missing. The table lists about 160,000 clones, roughly 80% of them singletons. Germline V gives CDR1 LGHNA, CDR2 YSLEER. This CDR3 is built from 16 residues. The junction had 8 bases not matched to a gene; V was cut back by 5 bases and J by 2 bases. Sequences were obtained from PBMCs. This chain uses TRBV4-3 with TRBJ2-3; TRBD1 agrees at 9 bases. The TCR was taken from a woman in her forties or fifties in good health and CMV-seronegative. CDR3 DNA: TGCGCCAGCAGCGGGACAGGGAACTGGGTCACAGATACGCAGTATTTT. This sequence encodes CASSGTGNWVTDTQYF.